Included here is one TCR beta chain sequence, with context. This record comes from a study of shared clonotypes between healthy human individuals. The CDR3 is 13 amino acids. Per the germline V gene, CDR1 is SGHTA and CDR2 is FQGTGA. V was cut by 0 bases and J by 5 bases, with 8 bases left in between. The naive CD8 population came from CD45RO-negative cells selected for CCR7, without terminally differentiated effector memory CD45RA+ cells. Produced via immunoSEQ multiplex PCR; TCRdb's table is partial and in-frame only. The table shows some 1,900,000 clones, with approximately 94% occurring only once.

The receptor was isolated from a man between 18 and 29 years old in good health. Material: naive CD8+ T cells sorted from blood. The chain combines TRBV7-3 with TRBJ2-7; no definite D call. CDR3 bases: TGTGCCAGCAGCTTAACCTTAGGGCACGAGCAGTACTTC. Protein sequence: CASSLTLGHEQYF.